One sample yielded the 9 T cell receptor beta chains listed below, sequenced in a study of T cell clones after liver transplantation. Some clones are missing from TCRdb's copy, which holds only in-frame ones; the method was immunoSEQ multiplex PCR. Of approximately 55,000 clones in the sample, 70% to 75% were seen once. Here the sequenced sample was CD4+ T cells from blood, taken before liver transplant. The receptors shown here come from a human donor who received a liver transplant.

The chain has TRBV18 and TRBJ2-7, with 7 nucleotides matching TRBD1. Germline lookup yields CDR1 KGHSH and CDR2 LQKENI. Losses at the gene ends were 0 bases for V and 0 bases for J; bases not matched to a gene: 2. The CDR3 has 15 residues. The DNA of the CDR3 is TGTGCCAGCTCACCACCAGGGGGCCTCTCCTACGAGCAGTACTTC. It yields the protein CASSPPGGLSYEQYF.

The V and J genes are TRBV7-8 and TRBJ2-2; D perhaps matches TRBD1 (5 bases). The CDR3 extends over 14 amino acids. The ends were cut back, 7 bases at V and 2 bases at J, with 11 bases in the middle. Looked up from germline, CDR1 is SGHVS and CDR2 is FQNEAQ. CDR3 region: CASTLRGNTGELFF. In DNA form, the CDR3 reads TGTGCCAGCACTCTAAGGGGAAACACCGGGGAGCTGTTTTTT.

The chain recombines TRBV7-2 with TRBJ2-1; 8 bases agree with TRBD2. The germline CDR1 and CDR2 sequences are SGHTA and FQGNSA. V trimming: 4 bases; J trimming: 6 bases; junction bases outside the gene matches: 8. The CDR3 spans 15 residues. The CDR3 loop reads CASSSPGTRGNEQFF. The DNA of the CDR3 is TGTGCCAGCAGCTCACCCGGGACTAGGGGCAATGAGCAGTTCTTC.

The chain is built from TRBV28 and TRBJ1-2, with 12 bases that match TRBD1. This CDR3 is 16 amino acids long. Germline V gives CDR1 MDHEN, CDR2 SYDVKM. Unmatched junction bases numbered 6, after V lost 5 bases and J lost 2 bases. The CDR3 loop is CASSRWDRGLNYGYTF. CDR3 sequence (DNA): TGTGCCAGCAGTCGGTGGGACAGGGGGCTGAACTATGGCTACACCTTC.

The chain combines TRBV6-1 with TRBJ2-7, with 9 bases matching TRBD1. The CDR3 sequence is 12 residues long. Trimming took 6 bases from V and 7 from J; bases not matched to a gene: 4. Germline V lookup: CDR1 MNHNS, CDR2 SASEGT. CDR3 loop: CASRQGAWEQYF. The CDR3 DNA is TGTGCCAGCAGACAGGGGGCGTGGGAGCAGTACTTC.

The chain recombines TRBV30 with TRBJ1-6, with unresolved D. This CDR3 contains 13 residues. Germline V gene sequence: CDR1 GTSNPN, CDR2 SVGIG (reference sequence). The V gene lost 0 bases and the J gene lost 9 bases, with 9 bases spanning the gap. CDR3 sequence: CAWSVQEVSPLHF. The CDR3, as DNA: TGTGCCTGGAGTGTACAAGAGGTTTCACCCCTCCACTTT.

The rearrangement uses TRBV10-3 and TRBJ2-2; possibly TRBD1 for D (6 bases). This CDR3 is built from 13 residues. Trimming took off 6 bases at V and 6 bases at J, with 11 bases between the two ends. Germline CDR1 is ENHRY and CDR2 is SYGVKD. CDR3 DNA: TGTGCCATCAGAAACAGGGATGCCGGGGAGCTGTTTTTT. This translates into CAIRNRDAGELFF.

In DNA, the CDR3 is TGTGCCTGGAGTGTACTCGGGACAGGATTTTACACTGAAGCTTTCTTT. It codes for CAWSVLGTGFYTEAFF. V usage is TRBV30 and J usage is TRBJ1-1, with TRBD1 matching 8 bases. This CDR3 comprises 16 residues. The J segment lost 3 bases and the V segment lost 0 bases, leaving 9 bases of the junction unmatched. The germline gives CDR1 GTSNPN, CDR2 SVGIG (reference sequence).

This clone was detected once. The chain employs TRBV28 and TRBJ2-3; perhaps TRBD2 as D (5 bases). The CDR3 runs 15 residues. The germline gives CDR1 MDHEN, CDR2 SYDVKM. Trimming shortened V by 4 bases and J by 6 bases, and 17 bases separated the two germline ends. CDR3 sequence: CASSSLGRTGDTQYF. The CDR3 nucleotides read TGTGCCAGCAGTTCCCTCGGGCGGACTGGCGATACGCAGTATTTT.